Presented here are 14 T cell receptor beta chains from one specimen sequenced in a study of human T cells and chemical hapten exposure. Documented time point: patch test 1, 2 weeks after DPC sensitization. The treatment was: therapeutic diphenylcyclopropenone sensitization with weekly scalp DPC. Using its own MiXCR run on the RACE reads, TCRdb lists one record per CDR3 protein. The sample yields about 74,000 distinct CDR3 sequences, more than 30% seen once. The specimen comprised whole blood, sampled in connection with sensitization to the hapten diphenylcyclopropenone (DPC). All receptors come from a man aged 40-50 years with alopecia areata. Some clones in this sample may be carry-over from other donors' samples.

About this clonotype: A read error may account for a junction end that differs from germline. The CDR3 bases are TGCGCCAGCAGCTTGTGGGGGGGGGAGAACACTGAAACTTTCTTT. It encodes CASSLWGGENTETFF. The chain joins TRBV5-1 to TRBJ1-1; D may be TRBD1 (5 bases). The germline V gene encodes CDR1 SGHRS and CDR2 YFSETQ. This CDR3 has 15 residues.

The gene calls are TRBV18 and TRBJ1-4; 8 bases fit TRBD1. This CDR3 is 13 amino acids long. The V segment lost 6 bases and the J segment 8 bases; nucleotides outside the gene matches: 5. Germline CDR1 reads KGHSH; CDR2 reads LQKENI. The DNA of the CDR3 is TGTGCCAGCTCGCGGGGACAGGAGGAAAAACTGTTTTTT. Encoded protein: CASSRGQEEKLFF.

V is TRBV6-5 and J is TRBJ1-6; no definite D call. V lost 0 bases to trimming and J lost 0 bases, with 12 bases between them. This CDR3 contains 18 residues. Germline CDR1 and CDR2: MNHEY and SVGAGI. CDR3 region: CASSYSTPGSSYNSPLHF. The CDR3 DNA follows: TGTGCCAGCAGTTACTCGACCCCGGGGAGCTCCTATAATTCACCCCTCCACTTT.

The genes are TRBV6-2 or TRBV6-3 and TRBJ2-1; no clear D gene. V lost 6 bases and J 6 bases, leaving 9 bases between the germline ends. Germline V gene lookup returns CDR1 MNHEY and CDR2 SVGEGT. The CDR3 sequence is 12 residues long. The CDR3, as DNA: TGTGCCAGCAGCCTCCTATTCAATGAGCAGTTCTTC. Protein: CASSLLFNEQFF.

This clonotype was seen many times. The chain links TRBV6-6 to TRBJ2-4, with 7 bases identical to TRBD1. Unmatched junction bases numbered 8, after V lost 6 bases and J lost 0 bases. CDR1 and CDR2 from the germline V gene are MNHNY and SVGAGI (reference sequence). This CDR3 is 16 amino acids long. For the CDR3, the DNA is TGTGCCAGCAGGGGACCAGGGGGTTCAGCCAAAAACATTCAGTACTTC. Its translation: CASRGPGGSAKNIQYF.

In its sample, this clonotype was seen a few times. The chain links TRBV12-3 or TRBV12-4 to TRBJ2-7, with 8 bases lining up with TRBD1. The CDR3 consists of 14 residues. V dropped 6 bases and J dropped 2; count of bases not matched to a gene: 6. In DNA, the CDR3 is TGTGCCAGCAGCCGGACAGGGATCACCTACGAGCAGTACTTC. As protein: CASSRTGITYEQYF.

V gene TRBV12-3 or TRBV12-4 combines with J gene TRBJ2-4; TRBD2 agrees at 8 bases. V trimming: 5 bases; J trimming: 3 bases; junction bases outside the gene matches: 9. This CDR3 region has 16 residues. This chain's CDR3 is CASSPRGGGVKNIQYF. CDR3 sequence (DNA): TGTGCCAGCAGTCCTCGGGGGGGCGGGGTCAAAAACATTCAGTACTTC.

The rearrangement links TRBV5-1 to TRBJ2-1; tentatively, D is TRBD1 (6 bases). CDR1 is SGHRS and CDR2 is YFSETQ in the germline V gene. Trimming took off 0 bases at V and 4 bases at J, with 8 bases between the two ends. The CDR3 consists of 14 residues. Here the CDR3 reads CASSLGQVYNEQFF. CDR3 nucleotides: TGCGCCAGCAGCTTGGGACAGGTTTACAATGAGCAGTTCTTC.

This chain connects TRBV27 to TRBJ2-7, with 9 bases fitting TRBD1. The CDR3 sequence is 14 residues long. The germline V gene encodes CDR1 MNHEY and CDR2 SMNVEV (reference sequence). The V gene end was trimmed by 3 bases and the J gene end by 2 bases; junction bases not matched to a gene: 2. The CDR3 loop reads CASSFGTGTYEQYF. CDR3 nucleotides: TGTGCCAGCAGTTTTGGGACAGGGACCTACGAGCAGTACTTC.

CDR3 DNA: TGTGCCAGCAGTGATTTAACCGGTGAGCAGTTCTTC. Residues: CASSDLTGEQFF. The chain joins TRBV25-1 to TRBJ2-1; D not resolved. Between the trimmed V and J ends, which lost 3 bases and 9 bases, there was a span of 9 bases. The CDR3 is 12 residues long. Germline values: CDR1 MGHDK, CDR2 SYGVNS.

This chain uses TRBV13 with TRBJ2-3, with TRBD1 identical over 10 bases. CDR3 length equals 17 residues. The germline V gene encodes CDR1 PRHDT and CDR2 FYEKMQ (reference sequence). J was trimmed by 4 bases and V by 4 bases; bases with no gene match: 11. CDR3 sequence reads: CASSSWGGQGISDTQYF. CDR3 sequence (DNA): TGTGCCAGCAGCTCCTGGGGGGGACAGGGGATATCAGATACGCAGTATTTT.

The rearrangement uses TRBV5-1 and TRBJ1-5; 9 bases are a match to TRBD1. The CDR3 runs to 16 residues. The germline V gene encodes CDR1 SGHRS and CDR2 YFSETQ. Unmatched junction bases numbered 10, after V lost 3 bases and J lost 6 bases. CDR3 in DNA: TGCGCCAGCAGCTCTGGACCGACAGGGGGGATTCAGCCCCAGCATTTT. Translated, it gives CASSSGPTGGIQPQHF.

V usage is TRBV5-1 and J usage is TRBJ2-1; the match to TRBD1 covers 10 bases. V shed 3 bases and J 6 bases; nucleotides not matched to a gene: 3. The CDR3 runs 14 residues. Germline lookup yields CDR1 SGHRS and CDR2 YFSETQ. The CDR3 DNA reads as TGCGCCAGCAGCTCGAGGACAGGGGGCAATGAGCAGTTCTTC. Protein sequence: CASSSRTGGNEQFF.

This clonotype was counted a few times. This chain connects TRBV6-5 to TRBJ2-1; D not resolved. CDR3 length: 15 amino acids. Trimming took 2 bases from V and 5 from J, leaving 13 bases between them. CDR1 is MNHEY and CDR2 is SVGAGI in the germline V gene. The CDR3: CASSYNLGWDNEQFF. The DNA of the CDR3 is TGTGCCAGCAGTTACAACCTAGGTTGGGACAATGAGCAGTTCTTC.